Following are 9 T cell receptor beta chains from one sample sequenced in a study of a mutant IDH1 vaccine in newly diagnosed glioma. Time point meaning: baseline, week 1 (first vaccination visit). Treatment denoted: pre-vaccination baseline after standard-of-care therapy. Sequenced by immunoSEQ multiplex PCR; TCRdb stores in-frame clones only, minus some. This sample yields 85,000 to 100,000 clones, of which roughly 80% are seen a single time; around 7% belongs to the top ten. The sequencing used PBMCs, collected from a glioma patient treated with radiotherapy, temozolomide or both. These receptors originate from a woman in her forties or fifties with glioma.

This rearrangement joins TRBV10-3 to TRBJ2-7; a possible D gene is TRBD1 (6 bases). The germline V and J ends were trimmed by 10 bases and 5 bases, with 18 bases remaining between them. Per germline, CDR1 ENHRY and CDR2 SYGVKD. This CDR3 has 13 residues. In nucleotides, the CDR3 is TGTGCCACCGGAAGAGCAGGGGCAAACGAGCAGTACTTC. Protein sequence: CATGRAGANEQYF.

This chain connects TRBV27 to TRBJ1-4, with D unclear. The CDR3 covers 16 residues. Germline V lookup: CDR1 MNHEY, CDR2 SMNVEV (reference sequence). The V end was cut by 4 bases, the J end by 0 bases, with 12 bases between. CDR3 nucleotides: TGTGCCAGCAGTTCGTCCGGGTTCCCAACTAATGAAAAACTGTTTTTT. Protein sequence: CASSSSGFPTNEKLFF.

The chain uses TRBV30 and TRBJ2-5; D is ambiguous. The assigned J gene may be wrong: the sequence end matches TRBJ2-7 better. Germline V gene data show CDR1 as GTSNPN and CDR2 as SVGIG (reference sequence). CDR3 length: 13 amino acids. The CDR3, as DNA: TGTGCCTGGAGTCGGAAAAACCTCTACGAGCAGTACTTC. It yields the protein CAWSRKNLYEQYF.

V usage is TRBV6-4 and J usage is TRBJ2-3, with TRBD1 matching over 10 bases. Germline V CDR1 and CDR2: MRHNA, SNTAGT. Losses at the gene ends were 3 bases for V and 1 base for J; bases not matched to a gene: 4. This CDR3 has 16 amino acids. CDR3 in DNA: TGTGCCAGCAGTGAGGAGGGGACAGGGGGCACAGATACGCAGTATTTT. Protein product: CASSEEGTGGTDTQYF.

The CDR3 sequence is CASSERGRQPQHF. The CDR3 coding sequence is TGTGCCAGCAGTGAAAGAGGAAGACAGCCCCAGCATTTT. V usage is TRBV2 and J usage is TRBJ1-5; D is uncertain. Trimming removed 2 bases at V and 7 bases at J, with 9 bases between. Looked up from germline, CDR1 is SNHLY and CDR2 is FYNNEI. CDR3 length: 13 amino acids. Variable domain in full (rest from reference TRBV2 and TRBJ1-5): EPEVTQTPSHQVTQMGQEVILRCVPISNHLYFYWYRQILGQKVEFLVSFYNNEISEKSEIFDDQFSVERPDGSNFTLKIRSTKLEDSAMYFCASSERGRQPQHFGDGTRLSIL.

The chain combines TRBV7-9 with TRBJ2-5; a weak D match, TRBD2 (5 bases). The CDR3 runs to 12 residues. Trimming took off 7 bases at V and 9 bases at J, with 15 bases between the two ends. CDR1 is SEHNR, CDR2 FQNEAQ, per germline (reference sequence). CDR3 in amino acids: CASTSRARAQYF. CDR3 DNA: TGTGCCAGCACCTCGCGGGCGAGGGCCCAGTACTTC.

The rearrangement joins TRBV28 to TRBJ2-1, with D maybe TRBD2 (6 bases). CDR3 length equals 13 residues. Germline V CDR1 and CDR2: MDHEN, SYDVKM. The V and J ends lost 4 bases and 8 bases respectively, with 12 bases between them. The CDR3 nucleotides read TGTGCCAGCAGTTCCCCGGGGGACGATGAGCAGTTCTTC. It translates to CASSSPGDDEQFF.

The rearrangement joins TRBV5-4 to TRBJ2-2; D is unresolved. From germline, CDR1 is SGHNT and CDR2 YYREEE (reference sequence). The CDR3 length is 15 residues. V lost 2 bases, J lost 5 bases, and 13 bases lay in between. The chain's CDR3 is CASSLGREGTGELFF. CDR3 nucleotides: TGTGCCAGCAGCTTAGGAAGGGAAGGGACCGGGGAGCTGTTTTTT.

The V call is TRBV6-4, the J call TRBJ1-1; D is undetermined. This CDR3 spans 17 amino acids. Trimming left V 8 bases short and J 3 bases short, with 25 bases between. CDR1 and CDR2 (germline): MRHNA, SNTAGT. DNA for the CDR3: TGTGCCAGCCCCCTCCCTGAGAGGGCCGGGTGTGACACTGAAGCTTTCTTT. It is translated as CASPLPERAGCDTEAFF.